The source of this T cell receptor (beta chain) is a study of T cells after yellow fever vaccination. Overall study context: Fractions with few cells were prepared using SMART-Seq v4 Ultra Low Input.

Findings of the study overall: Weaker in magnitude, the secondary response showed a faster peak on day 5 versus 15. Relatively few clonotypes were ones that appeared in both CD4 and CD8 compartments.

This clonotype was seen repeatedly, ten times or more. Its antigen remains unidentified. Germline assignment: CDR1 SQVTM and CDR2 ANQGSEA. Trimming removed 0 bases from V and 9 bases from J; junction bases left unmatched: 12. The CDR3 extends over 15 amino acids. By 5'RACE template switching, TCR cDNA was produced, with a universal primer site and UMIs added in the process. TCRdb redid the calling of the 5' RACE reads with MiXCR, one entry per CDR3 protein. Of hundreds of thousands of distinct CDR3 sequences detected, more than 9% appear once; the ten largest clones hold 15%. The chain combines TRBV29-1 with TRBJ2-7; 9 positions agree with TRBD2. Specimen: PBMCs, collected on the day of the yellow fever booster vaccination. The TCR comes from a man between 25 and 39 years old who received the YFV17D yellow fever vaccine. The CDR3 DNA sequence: TGCAGCGTTGAAGACTCCGGGACTAGCCCTCTCGCGCAGTACTTC. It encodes CSVEDSGTSPLAQYF.